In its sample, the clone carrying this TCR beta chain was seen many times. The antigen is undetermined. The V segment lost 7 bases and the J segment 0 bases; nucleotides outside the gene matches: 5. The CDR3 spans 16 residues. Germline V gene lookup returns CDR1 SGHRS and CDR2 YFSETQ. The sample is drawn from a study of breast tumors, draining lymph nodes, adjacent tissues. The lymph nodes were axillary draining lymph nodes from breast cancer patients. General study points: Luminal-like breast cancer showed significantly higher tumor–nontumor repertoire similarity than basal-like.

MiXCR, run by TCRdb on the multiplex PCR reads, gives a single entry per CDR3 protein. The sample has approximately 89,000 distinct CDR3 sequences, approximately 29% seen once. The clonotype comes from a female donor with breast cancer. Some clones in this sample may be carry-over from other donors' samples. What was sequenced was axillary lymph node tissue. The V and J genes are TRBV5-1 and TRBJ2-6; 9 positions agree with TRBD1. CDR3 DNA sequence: TGCGCCAGCGGCGGACAGGGGAGCTCTGGGGCCAACGTCCTGACTTTC. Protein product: CASGGQGSSGANVLTF.